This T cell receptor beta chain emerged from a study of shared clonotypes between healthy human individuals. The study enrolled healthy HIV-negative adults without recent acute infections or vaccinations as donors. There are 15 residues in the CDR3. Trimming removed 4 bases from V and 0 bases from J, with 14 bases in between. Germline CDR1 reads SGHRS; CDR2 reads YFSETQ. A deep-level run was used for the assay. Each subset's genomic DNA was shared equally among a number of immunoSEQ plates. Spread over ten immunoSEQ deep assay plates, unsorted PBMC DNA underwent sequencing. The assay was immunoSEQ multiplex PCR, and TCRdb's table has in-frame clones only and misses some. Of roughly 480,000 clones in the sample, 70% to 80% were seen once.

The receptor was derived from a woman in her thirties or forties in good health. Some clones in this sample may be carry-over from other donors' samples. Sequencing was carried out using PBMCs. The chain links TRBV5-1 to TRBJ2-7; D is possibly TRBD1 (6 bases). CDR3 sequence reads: CASSPDSSASYEQYF. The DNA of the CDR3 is TGCGCCAGCAGCCCGGACAGTTCAGCCTCCTACGAGCAGTACTTC. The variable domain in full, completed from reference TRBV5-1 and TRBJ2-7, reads KAGVTQTPRYLIKTRGQQVTLSCSPISGHRSVSWYQQTPGQGLQFLFEYFSETQRNKGNFPGRFSGRQFSNSRSEMNVSTLELGDSALYLCASSPDSSASYEQYFGPGTRLTVT.